This TCR beta chain was sequenced during a study of beta chain features in type 1 diabetes. Turning to the study itself: When patients were set against healthy donors, age, gender and cell yields were similar.

The study reverse transcribed the entire isolated RNA, so it sequenced expressed TCRB transcripts. Repertoires were generated with immunoSEQ multiplex PCR, while TCRdb's copy carries only in-frame clones and drops some. The data contain under 350,000 clones, roughly an eighth of them singletons. Points from the study as a whole: Among all four CD4+ subsets, Type 1 diabetes patients had TCRB CDR3s that were moderately but significantly shorter.

CDR3 length equals 12 residues. Germline lookup yields CDR1 ENHRY and CDR2 SYGVKD. V lost 4 bases to trimming and J lost 8 bases, with 11 bases between them. Notes on this clone: Its antigen is currently unknown.

The sequenced sample consisted of naive CD4+ T cells from blood. This clonotype was sampled from a man in his thirties or forties with type 1 diabetes. The rearrangement joins TRBV10-3 to TRBJ1-2; the D is unclear. The CDR3 loop reads CAISAELTGYTF. CDR3 coding DNA: TGTGCCATCAGTGCTGAGCTTACGGGCTACACCTTC.